This is a list of T cell receptor beta chains from one sample in a study of control samples from healthy donors and cancer patients. Libraries were prepared by immunoSEQ multiplex PCR; TCRdb keeps only in-frame clonotypes and omits some of them. This sample has 65,000 to 75,000 clones, with 87% found just once. Sequences were obtained from blood. The receptor set was obtained from a woman between 45 and 65 years old in good health. Each CDR3 is given with its conserved first and last residue. The D gene is left open where the match is weak. Not all rows give a size; the values are once, few, many and, for expanded clones, a class.

V,J,size,D,DNA,CDR3
TRBV19,TRBJ2-5,once,NA,TGTGCCAGTAGCGCGGGTGCCCAAGAGACCCAGTACTTC,CASSAGAQETQYF
TRBV7-9,TRBJ2-1,few,TRBD1,TGTGCCAGCAGCTTAAGGGGACAGGGAACCAATGAGCAGTTCTTC,CASSLRGQGTNEQFF
TRBV5-1,TRBJ2-3,NA,TRBD2,TGCGCCAGCAGCTTGGGCCTAGCGGGGTCCACAGATACGCAGTATTTT,CASSLGLAGSTDTQYF
TRBV11-2,TRBJ2-7,NA,TRBD2,TGTGCCAGCAGCCACACTAGCGGGCGGGGCGAGCAGTACTTC,CASSHTSGRGEQYF
TRBV3-1/TRBV3-2,TRBJ2-6,NA,NA,TGTGCCAGCAGCCAAGAAGGTCTCACTGGGGCCAACGTCCTGACTTTC,CASSQEGLTGANVLTF
TRBV18,TRBJ1-1,NA,NA,TGTGCCAGCTCACCAAAACATCTGAACACTGAAGCTTTCTTT,CASSPKHLNTEAFF
TRBV9,TRBJ2-3,NA,NA,TGTGCCAGCAGCGTACTTAGGGGACCGGGGGATACGCAGTATTTT,CASSVLRGPGDTQYF
TRBV7-9,TRBJ1-1,NA,TRBD1,TGTGCCAGCAGCTTAGCGGGAGGGACAGGGGACGGCCCTGAAGCTTTCTTT,CASSLAGGTGDGPEAFF
TRBV29-1,TRBJ2-5,NA,NA,TGCAGCGTTGAAAAGGGGAGGGAGACCCAGTACTTC,CSVEKGRETQYF
TRBV7-3,TRBJ1-3,NA,TRBD1,TGTGCCAGCAGCCGGACAGGGGGAACCGGAAACACCATATATTTT,CASSRTGGTGNTIYF
TRBV15,TRBJ1-4,NA,NA,TGTGCCACCAGCCCGCACGGGGGTTCTAATGAAAAACTGTTTTTT,CATSPHGGSNEKLFF
TRBV12-5,TRBJ2-3,NA,NA,TGTGCTAGTGGTTGGGGCAGGGGAAGCACAGATACGCAGTATTTT,CASGWGRGSTDTQYF
TRBV6-5,TRBJ2-5,few,NA,TGTGCCAGCAGCCCAGAGTGGGAGACCCAGTACTTC,CASSPEWETQYF
TRBV6-6,TRBJ2-1,NA,TRBD2,TGTGCCGCTACCGGGACTAGCATGAATGAGCAGTTCTTC,CAATGTSMNEQFF
TRBV27,TRBJ1-2,NA,NA,TGTGCCAGCAACAAGAGGGGAGAGAATGGCTACACCTTC,CASNKRGENGYTF
TRBV28,TRBJ1-2,NA,TRBD1,TGTGCCAGCACCCCGAGGGGGCCCTATGGCTACACCTTC,CASTPRGPYGYTF
TRBV7-2,TRBJ2-2,NA,NA,TGTGCCAGCAGCTTAGGGATCAGCACCGGGGAGCTGTTTTTT,CASSLGISTGELFF
TRBV28,TRBJ1-6,once,NA,TGTGCCAGCACCCCATCACAGGGCAGCTCCTATAATTCACCCCTCCACTTT,CASTPSQGSSYNSPLHF
TRBV4-1,TRBJ2-2,few,TRBD2,TGCGCCAGCAGCCAAGACCTGACTAGCGGGAGGGCCGGGGAGCTGTTTTTT,CASSQDLTSGRAGELFF
TRBV28,TRBJ1-1,NA,NA,TGTGCCAGCAGCCCACAGACACGCAACCAGGGTGCTTTCTTT,CASSPQTRNQGAFF
TRBV4-1,TRBJ1-5,NA,TRBD1,TGCGCCAGCAGCCAGTACAGGGGGGATAGCAATCAGCCCCAGCATTTT,CASSQYRGDSNQPQHF
TRBV27,TRBJ2-7,NA,NA,TGTGCCAGCAGTTCAGCAGGTCCCATCCATCGGAACGAGCAGTACTTC,CASSSAGPIHRNEQYF
TRBV19,TRBJ2-5,NA,NA,TGTGCCAGTAGTATCGGGAACAGTATGGAGACCCAGTACTTC,CASSIGNSMETQYF
TRBV28,TRBJ1-1,NA,TRBD1,TGTGCCAGCAGACAGGGGGGGCTCAACACTGAAGCTTTCTTT,CASRQGGLNTEAFF
TRBV6-2/TRBV6-3,TRBJ1-6,NA,NA,TGTGCCAGCAGTACAGGGACCTCTAATTCACCCCTCCACTTT,CASSTGTSNSPLHF
TRBV5-6,TRBJ1-2,NA,NA,TGTGCCAGCAGCTACGGGACCAACTATGGCTACACCTTC,CASSYGTNYGYTF
TRBV27,TRBJ1-3,NA,NA,TGTGCCTCCTGGACCGGGACAGGAAACACCATATATTTT,CASWTGTGNTIYF
TRBV5-6,TRBJ1-2,NA,TRBD1,TGTGCCAGCAGCTTGGATGCAGGGGGCTATGGCTACACCTTC,CASSLDAGGYGYTF
TRBV9,TRBJ2-7,few,TRBD2,TGTGCCAGCAGCTTGGGGGGGTCAACCTACGAGCAGTACTTC,CASSLGGSTYEQYF
TRBV9,TRBJ2-1,NA,TRBD2,TGTGCCAGCGAAGTAGGGACGGGAGGAGGGGAGCAGTTCTTC,CASEVGTGGGEQFF
TRBV14,TRBJ1-1,NA,TRBD1,TGTGCCAGCAGCCAAAGGCCAGGGGGGACTGAAGCTTTCTTT,CASSQRPGGTEAFF
TRBV5-4,TRBJ2-7,NA,TRBD2,TGTGCCAGCAGCAAGACTAGCGGCGAGCAGTACTTC,CASSKTSGEQYF
TRBV7-3,TRBJ2-3,NA,NA,TGTGCCAGTGCGGGGCCTTCCTCCCCAGATACGCAGTATTTT,CASAGPSSPDTQYF
TRBV30,TRBJ2-7,NA,NA,TGTGCCTGGAGTATATCCGGTGGAGGTTACGAGCAGTACTTC,CAWSISGGGYEQYF
TRBV4-1,TRBJ2-7,once,TRBD1,TGCGCCAGCAGCCAAGGAGGGGTAGGCACAGGGGTCTACTTC,CASSQGGVGTGVYF
TRBV5-1,TRBJ1-6,NA,TRBD1,TGCGCCAGCAGCCCGGGGACAGGGGATGGCCCGGGAGATTCACCCCTCCACTTT,CASSPGTGDGPGDSPLHF
TRBV27,TRBJ1-4,NA,TRBD1,TGTGCCAGCAGTCCCTCCGGGACAGGCAATGAAAAACTGTTTTTT,CASSPSGTGNEKLFF
TRBV10-3,TRBJ2-7,NA,NA,TGTGCCATCAGCAAGGACAACTACGAGCAGTACTTC,CAISKDNYEQYF
TRBV6-6,TRBJ2-7,NA,NA,TGTGCCAGCAGTTCTAAGGGCGGCACCTACGAGCAGTACTTC,CASSSKGGTYEQYF
TRBV13,TRBJ2-1,NA,NA,TGTGCCAGCAGGGCATACAGTGAGCAGTTCTTC,CASRAYSEQFF
TRBV28,TRBJ2-3,NA,NA,TGTGCCATCCGGAGGGGAGTACGGACGGATACGCAGTATTTT,CAIRRGVRTDTQYF
TRBV7-7,TRBJ2-3,NA,TRBD1,TGTGCTAGCAGCTTAGGGTCAGGGGGCCGCACAGATACGCAGTATTTT,CASSLGSGGRTDTQYF
TRBV7-9,TRBJ1-5,NA,NA,TGTGCCAGCAGCTTAGGTCTCAAGGGGAGCAATCAGCCCCAGCATTTT,CASSLGLKGSNQPQHF
TRBV6-5,TRBJ2-7,NA,NA,TGTGCCAGCAGCAAGGGCAGGATCTTGCACGAGCAGTACTTC,CASSKGRILHEQYF
TRBV7-9,TRBJ1-6,NA,TRBD1,TGTGCCAGCAGCCCGGGACAGGAGAGTTCACCCCTCCACTTT,CASSPGQESSPLHF
TRBV5-1,TRBJ2-7,NA,TRBD2,TGCGCCAGCAGCTACGCGGGCGGGGGGGCAGAGCAGTACTTC,CASSYAGGGAEQYF
TRBV28,TRBJ1-6,few,NA,TGTGCCAGCAGTTTATCAGGGACTAATTCACCCCTCCACTTT,CASSLSGTNSPLHF
TRBV6-5,TRBJ1-2,NA,TRBD1,TGTGCCAGCACCGAGGACAGGGTCTATGGCTACACCTTC,CASTEDRVYGYTF
TRBV11-2,TRBJ1-2,NA,NA,TGTGCCAGCAGCTTAGATCAGGGGCGCCCCGATGGCTACACCTTC,CASSLDQGRPDGYTF
TRBV3-1/TRBV3-2,TRBJ2-3,NA,TRBD2,TGTGCCAGCAGGGATGGACTAGTCACAGATACGCAGTATTTT,CASRDGLVTDTQYF
TRBV4-1,TRBJ2-1,NA,TRBD2,TGCGCCAGCAGCCAAGATGCCATACCCTGGCCGGGACTAGCGTCTTACAATGAGCAGTTCTTC,CASSQDAIPWPGLASYNEQFF
TRBV5-1,TRBJ2-5,NA,NA,TGCGCCAGCAGCTTACTAGGGAAGGGGGAGACCCAGTACTTC,CASSLLGKGETQYF
TRBV6-5,TRBJ2-7,NA,TRBD1,TGTGCCAGCAGTTCTTCCGGACAGGAATACTACGAGCAGTACTTC,CASSSSGQEYYEQYF
TRBV14,TRBJ1-5,NA,NA,TGTGCCAGCAGCCGCCAGGCCTACGGGCCCCAGCATTTT,CASSRQAYGPQHF
TRBV20-1,TRBJ2-7,NA,TRBD2,TGCAGTGCTAGTACTTCGGGACTAGCGATCCACGAGCAGTACTTC,CSASTSGLAIHEQYF